This T cell receptor beta chain was profiled in a study of monozygotic twins with inflammatory bowel disease. Regarding the study as a whole: Patients with IBD had less TCRbeta diversity (inverse Simpson) than their healthy co-twins.

Details on this clonotype: Its antigen is undetermined.

TCRdb re-called the 5' RACE reads; every CDR3 protein appears as one record, without DNA. Seen in this sample are approximately 160,000 distinct CDR3 sequences; the ten most common clones hold about 2.7%. The length of the CDR3 is 15 residues. Germline CDR1 is KGHDR and CDR2 is SFDVKD. This clonotype originated in a human donor with ulcerative colitis or Crohn's disease, or a healthy co-twin of an affected twin (not recorded which). The source material was blood. The V call is TRBV24-1, the J call TRBJ2-2; TCRdb reports TRBD2, a call that lacks DNA to check it against. The CDR3 sequence: CATRTAEGNTGELFF.